What follows are 9 T cell receptor beta chains derived from one specimen sequenced in a study of Ad26.COV2.S vaccination and SARS-CoV-2 variants. Measured with immunoSEQ multiplex PCR; TCRdb has only the in-frame clones, and not every one. The top ten clones hold around 1.4% of a sample with about 680,000 clones, about 90% of them seen once. The treatment denotes: some 20 received Ad26.COV2.S at low or high dose, single or two shots; a few received placebo; per-sample allocation not given. Each sample was drawn 63 days after the first injection (of vaccine or placebo). This specimen was peripheral blood, taken in a trial of Ad26.COV2.S vaccine versus placebo. The source of these receptors is a person aged 18-65 years who received the Ad26.COV2.S COVID-19 vaccine or a placebo.

The chain links TRBV19 to TRBJ2-3, with TRBD2 identical over 11 bases. Germline lookup yields CDR1 LNHDA and CDR2 SQIVND (reference sequence). The ends lost 7 bases at V and 5 bases at J; junction bases unmatched: 8. The CDR3 spans 15 residues. CDR3 nucleotide sequence: TGTGCCAGTACCCCAAGACTAGCGGGGTTAGATACGCAGTATTTT. Protein: CASTPRLAGLDTQYF.

In DNA form, the CDR3 reads TGTGCCAGCAGTGAAGCAGGGATCTATGGCTACACCTTC. Translated, it gives CASSEAGIYGYTF. The genes are TRBV6-1 and TRBJ1-2; D uncertain. The CDR3 is made up of 13 amino acids. The ends were cut back, 0 bases at V and 4 bases at J, with 6 bases in the middle. CDR1 is MNHNS, CDR2 SASEGT, per germline.

The rearrangement uses TRBV27 and TRBJ2-7, with a possible D match to TRBD1 (5 bases). CDR1 MNHEY and CDR2 SMNVEV come from the germline V gene (reference sequence). CDR3 length: 16 amino acids. V was shortened by 5 bases and J by 2 bases, with 19 bases between the two germline ends. The CDR3 DNA is TGTGCCAGCAGTCCCCGATGGTCGCCAGGGACCTACGAGCAGTACTTC. Amino acid sequence: CASSPRWSPGTYEQYF.

V usage is TRBV5-1 and J usage is TRBJ2-2; the D gene could be TRBD1 or TRBD2 (5 bases each). Germline CDR1 is SGHRS and CDR2 is YFSETQ. With 2 bases removed from V and 5 bases from J, the gap between germline ends came to 10 bases. The length of the CDR3 is 14 residues. The CDR3 DNA sequence: TGCGCCAGCAGCTTAGGGGAGAGGACCGGGGAGCTGTTTTTT. This sequence encodes CASSLGERTGELFF.

The chain has TRBV5-1 and TRBJ2-3, with 8 nucleotides matching TRBD2. The CDR3 sequence is 14 residues long. Germline V gives CDR1 SGHRS, CDR2 YFSETQ. V lost 3 bases to trimming and J lost 5 bases; unmatched junction nucleotides: 5. DNA for the CDR3: TGCGCCAGCAGCTCCGGGGGGGCGGGAGATACGCAGTATTTT. The encoded protein is CASSSGGAGDTQYF.

The rearrangement joins TRBV9 to TRBJ2-5; weak D call: TRBD1 (6 bases). Trimming took 3 bases from V and 1 from J, leaving 16 bases between them. Germline V lookup: CDR1 SGDLS, CDR2 YYNGEE. This CDR3 spans 16 amino acids. In DNA form, the CDR3 reads TGTGCCAGCAGCGCAGGGGCTAGCAGCTTCCAAGAGACCCAGTACTTC. This translates into CASSAGASSFQETQYF.

CDR3 nucleotide sequence: TGCGCCAGCAGCCAAGATAGGGAAGTTGGCTATGAGCAGTTCTTC. This encodes CASSQDREVGYEQFF. This sequence joins TRBV4-3 and TRBJ2-1; D is ambiguous. In germline, CDR1 is LGHNA, CDR2 YSLEER. Trimming stripped 0 bases from V and 8 bases from J, with 14 bases between. The CDR3 sequence is 15 residues long.

This clone was picked up one time. This sequence joins TRBV7-2 and TRBJ2-1; D is unresolved. Germline CDR1 is SGHTA and CDR2 is FQGNSA. The V gene lost 2 bases and the J gene lost 10 bases, with 12 bases spanning the gap. The CDR3 is 13 amino acids. The CDR3 loop is CASSLSSAREQFF. CDR3 in DNA: TGTGCCAGCAGCTTAAGTTCGGCGAGAGAGCAGTTCTTC. Looking up the rest from reference TRBV7-2 and TRBJ2-1 gives the full variable domain: GAGVSQSPSNKVTEKGKDVELRCDPISGHTALYWYRQSLGQGLEFLIYFQGNSAPDKSGLPSDRFSAERTGGSVSTLTIQRTQQEDSAVYLCASSLSSAREQFFGPGTRLTVL.

This sequence joins TRBV18 and TRBJ1-4, with TRBD1 matching 9 bases. CDR1 and CDR2 from the germline V gene are KGHSH and LQKENI. With V trimmed by 6 bases and J by 8 bases, 4 bases remained unmatched. The CDR3 totals 13 residues. CDR3 sequence: CASSTGGYEKLFF. The CDR3 DNA follows: TGTGCCAGCTCGACAGGGGGATACGAAAAACTGTTTTTT.